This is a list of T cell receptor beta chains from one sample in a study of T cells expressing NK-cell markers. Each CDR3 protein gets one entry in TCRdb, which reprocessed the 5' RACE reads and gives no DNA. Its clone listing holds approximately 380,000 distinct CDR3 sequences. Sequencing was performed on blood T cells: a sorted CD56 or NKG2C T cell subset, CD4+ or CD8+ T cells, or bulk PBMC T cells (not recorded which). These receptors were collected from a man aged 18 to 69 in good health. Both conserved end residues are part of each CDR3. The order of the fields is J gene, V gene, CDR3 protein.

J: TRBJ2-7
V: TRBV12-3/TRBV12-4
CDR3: CASSSTSGGLTYEQYF

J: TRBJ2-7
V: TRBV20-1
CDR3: CSATPQDRDEQYF

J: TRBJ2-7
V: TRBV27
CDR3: CASSVRQGGFYEQYF

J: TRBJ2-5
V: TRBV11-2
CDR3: CASSLDGTLNQETQYF

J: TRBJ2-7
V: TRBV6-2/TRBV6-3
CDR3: CASSYGPIAEQYF

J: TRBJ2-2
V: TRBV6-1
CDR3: CASSGRGGAGNTGELFF

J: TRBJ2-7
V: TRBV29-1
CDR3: CSVGLAGGNYEQYF

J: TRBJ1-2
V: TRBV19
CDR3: CASRHPGQFQYGYTF

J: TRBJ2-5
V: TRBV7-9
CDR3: CASSLRTSTDWETQYF

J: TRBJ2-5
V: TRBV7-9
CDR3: CASSLGGSGPQETQYF

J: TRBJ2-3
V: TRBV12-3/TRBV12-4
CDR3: CASSPWGLLTDTQYF

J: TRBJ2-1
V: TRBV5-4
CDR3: CASSPRPGQGGYNEQFF

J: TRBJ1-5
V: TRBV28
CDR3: CAVNVGGSRNQPQHF

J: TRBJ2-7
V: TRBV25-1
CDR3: CASSAGSGDPRSYEQYF

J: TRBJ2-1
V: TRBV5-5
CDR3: CASSFLGTEYNEQFF

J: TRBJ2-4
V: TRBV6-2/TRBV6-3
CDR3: CASRSGRPLAKNIQYF

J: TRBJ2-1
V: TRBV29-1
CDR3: CSTWGPDRGGNEQFF

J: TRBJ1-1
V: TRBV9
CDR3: CASSVGPNTEAFF

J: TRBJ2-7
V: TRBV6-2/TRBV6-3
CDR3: CATANGRYEQYF

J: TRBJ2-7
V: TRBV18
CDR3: CASSSIGSGGSYEQYF

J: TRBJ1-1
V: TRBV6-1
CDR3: CASSVRGQGRTEAFF

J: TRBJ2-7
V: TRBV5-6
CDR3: CASSPGRDRISYEQYF

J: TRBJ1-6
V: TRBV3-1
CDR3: CASSRTGGTYNSPLHF

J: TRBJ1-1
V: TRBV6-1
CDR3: CASSDRRGFTEAFF

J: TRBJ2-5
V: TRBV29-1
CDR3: CSVDRVRQETQYF

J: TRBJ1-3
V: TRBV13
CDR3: CASSPTGYGNTIYF

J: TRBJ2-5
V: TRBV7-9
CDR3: CASSLASSGQKTQYF